These 14 T cell receptor beta chains share one sample of origin, sequenced in a study of blood T cell repertoires in COVID-19. Method: immunoSEQ multiplex PCR; TCRdb's copy keeps in-frame clones and lacks some. The sample has approximately 190,000 clones; roughly 84% are singletons. The sequencing sample was made of PBMCs or T cells enriched from blood (not recorded which). The receptors were gathered from a woman in her twenties or thirties who had been exposed to COVID-19.

V is TRBV5-1 and J is TRBJ1-1; unclear D gene. Germline lookup yields CDR1 SGHRS and CDR2 YFSETQ. Trimming pared 4 bases from V and 4 bases from J, leaving 11 bases between. The CDR3 covers 13 residues. Here the CDR3 DNA reads TGCGCCAGCAGCCCTCTTGGGCGCACTGAAGCTTTCTTT. This translates into CASSPLGRTEAFF.

The gene calls are TRBV7-8 and TRBJ1-6; D is perhaps TRBD1 (5 bases). Germline-derived CDR1 and CDR2 are SGHVS and FQNEAQ. V was shortened by 3 bases and J by 4 bases, with 13 bases between the two germline ends. This CDR3 comprises 16 residues. CDR3 loop: CASSFYAQGYNSPLHF. CDR3 DNA: TGTGCCAGCAGCTTCTACGCGCAGGGTTATAATTCACCCCTCCACTTT.

V usage is TRBV15 and J usage is TRBJ1-1; 8 bases align to TRBD1. The CDR3 extends over 17 amino acids. CDR1 and CDR2 (germline): LNHNV, YYDKDF (reference sequence). Trimming removed 1 base from V and 8 bases from J; junction bases left unmatched: 15. Here the CDR3 reads CATSRGHSGQEGLEAFF. In DNA, the CDR3 is TGTGCCACCAGCAGAGGTCATTCGGGACAGGAGGGGCTGGAAGCTTTCTTT.

The chain couples TRBV3-1 (or the pseudogene TRBV3-2) to TRBJ2-7, with D possibly TRBD2 on 5 matching bases. The CDR3 loop spans 14 amino acids. Germline CDR1 LGHDT, CDR2 YNNKEL (reference sequence). Trimming left V 1 base short and J 5 bases short, with 12 bases between. DNA of the CDR3: TGTGCCAGCAGCCAAGTACTTCCCGGGAACGAGCAGTACTTC. This codes for CASSQVLPGNEQYF.

The rearrangement uses TRBV7-9 and TRBJ2-5, with 8 bases matching TRBD2. With 7 bases clipped from V and 5 bases from J, the junction kept 15 bases outside the gene matches. In germline, CDR1 is SEHNR, CDR2 FQNEAQ (reference sequence). The CDR3 is 16 amino acids. The CDR3 is CASNTLRVGGGETQYF. The DNA of the CDR3 is TGTGCCAGCAACACCCTCAGGGTCGGGGGGGGTGAGACCCAGTACTTC.

The rearrangement links TRBV9 to TRBJ1-1; TRBD1 might be the D (5 bases). Germline V lookup: CDR1 SGDLS, CDR2 YYNGEE. Deletions cut 4 bases from V and 2 bases from J, with 15 bases between. This CDR3 contains 15 residues. CDR3 sequence reads: CASSIDSLINTEAFF. The CDR3 DNA reads TGTGCCAGCAGCATCGACAGCCTAATCAACACTGAAGCTTTCTTT.

The gene calls are TRBV5-1 and TRBJ2-1; TRBD2 agrees at 8 bases. With V trimmed by 4 bases and J by 5 bases, 14 bases remained unmatched. Germline V gives CDR1 SGHRS, CDR2 YFSETQ. This CDR3 region has 17 residues. CDR3 amino acids: CASSVRRMSGGNNEQFF. The CDR3 coding sequence is TGCGCCAGCAGCGTTCGCAGGATGAGCGGGGGTAACAATGAGCAGTTCTTC.

V is TRBV3-1 (or the pseudogene TRBV3-2) and J is TRBJ1-5; the D gene is possibly TRBD1 (6 bases). CDR3 size: 16 residues. Trimming took 1 base from V and 2 from J, leaving 12 bases between them. Germline V gene data show CDR1 as LGHDT and CDR2 as YNNKEL (reference sequence). The CDR3 sequence is CASSQGLGARNQPQHF. The CDR3, as DNA: TGTGCCAGCAGCCAAGGTTTGGGGGCGCGCAATCAGCCCCAGCATTTT.

The gene calls are TRBV5-6 and TRBJ1-6; the match to TRBD1 covers 9 bases. V trimming: 4 bases; J trimming: 8 bases; junction bases outside the gene matches: 7. Germline CDR1 SGHDT, CDR2 YYEEEE. The CDR3 is 15 amino acids. Written as DNA, the CDR3 is TGTGCCAGCAGCGGGCGGGACAGGGCGGATTCACCCCTCCACTTT. Residues: CASSGRDRADSPLHF.

The V call is TRBV5-4, the J call TRBJ1-6; unclear D gene. The CDR3 is made up of 12 amino acids. The V gene's germline CDR1 is SGHNT and CDR2 YYREEE (reference sequence). Trimming left V 4 bases short and J 15 bases short, with 14 bases between. The CDR3 region has the DNA TGTGCCAGCAGCGTAATGACCGACATCCTCCACTTT. This sequence encodes CASSVMTDILHF.

V usage is TRBV5-6 and J usage is TRBJ1-1, with D possibly being TRBD1 (6 bases). The V and J ends lost 1 base and 7 bases respectively, with 11 bases between them. CDR3 length: 13 amino acids. Germline V gene data show CDR1 as SGHDT and CDR2 as YYEEEE. For the CDR3, the DNA is TGTGCCAGCAGCTTGAGGGGGTTAGGTGAAGCTTTCTTT. It encodes CASSLRGLGEAFF.

The chain links TRBV30 to TRBJ1-1; D may be TRBD1 (5 bases). With 0 bases removed from V and 1 base from J, the gap between germline ends came to 12 bases. Germline values: CDR1 GTSNPN, CDR2 SVGIG (reference sequence). The CDR3 consists of 15 residues. CDR3 bases: TGTGCCTGGAGTGTATTCCCAGGGCCGAACACTGAAGCTTTCTTT. Translating it yields CAWSVFPGPNTEAFF.

This chain uses TRBV6-1 with TRBJ1-5, with D possibly TRBD1 on 5 matching bases. The CDR3 is made up of 15 amino acids. CDR1 and CDR2 (germline): MNHNS, SASEGT. The germline V and J ends were trimmed by 2 bases and 4 bases, with 12 bases remaining between them. The CDR3 protein is CASSENRFPNQPQHF. The CDR3 DNA is TGTGCCAGCAGTGAAAACAGGTTTCCTAATCAGCCCCAGCATTTT.

V is TRBV20-1 and J is TRBJ2-3; the match to TRBD1 covers 7 bases. There are 15 residues in the CDR3. J lost 4 bases, V lost 3 bases, and 10 bases had no gene match. Germline lookup yields CDR1 DFQATT and CDR2 SNEGSKA (reference sequence). DNA of the CDR3: TGCAGTGCTAGTCTACAGGGGTTGAGGGCAGATACGCAGTATTTT. It encodes CSASLQGLRADTQYF.